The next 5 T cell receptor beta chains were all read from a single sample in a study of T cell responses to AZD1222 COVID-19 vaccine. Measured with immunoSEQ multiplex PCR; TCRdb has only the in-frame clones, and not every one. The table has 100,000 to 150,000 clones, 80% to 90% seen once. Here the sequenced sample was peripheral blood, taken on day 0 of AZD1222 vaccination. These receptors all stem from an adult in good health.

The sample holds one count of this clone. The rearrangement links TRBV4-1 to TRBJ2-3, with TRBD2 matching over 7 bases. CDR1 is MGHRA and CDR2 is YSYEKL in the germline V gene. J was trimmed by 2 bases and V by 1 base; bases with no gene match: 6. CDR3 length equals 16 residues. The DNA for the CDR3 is TGCGCCAGCAGCCAAGCTCCCGGGGGGACCACAGATACGCAGTATTTT. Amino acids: CASSQAPGGTTDTQYF.

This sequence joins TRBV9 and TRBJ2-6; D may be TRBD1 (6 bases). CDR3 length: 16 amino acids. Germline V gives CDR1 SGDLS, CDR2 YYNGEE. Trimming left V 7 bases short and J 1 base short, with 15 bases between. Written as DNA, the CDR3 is TGTGCCAGCTTGGGGACAAGTTCTTCTGGGGCCAACGTCCTGACTTTC. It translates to CASLGTSSSGANVLTF.

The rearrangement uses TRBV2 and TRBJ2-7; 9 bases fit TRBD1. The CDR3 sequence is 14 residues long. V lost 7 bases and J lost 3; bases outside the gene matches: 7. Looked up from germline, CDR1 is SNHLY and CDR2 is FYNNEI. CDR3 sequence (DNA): TGTGCCAGCACCAAGGGGACAGGGCTCTACGAGCAGTACTTC. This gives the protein CASTKGTGLYEQYF.

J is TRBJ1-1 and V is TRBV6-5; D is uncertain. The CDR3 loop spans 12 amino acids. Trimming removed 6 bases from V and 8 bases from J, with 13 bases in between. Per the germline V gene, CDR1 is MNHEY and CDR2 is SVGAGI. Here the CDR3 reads CASSLTTPEAFF. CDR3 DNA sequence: TGTGCCAGCAGCCTCACTACCCCCGAAGCTTTCTTT.

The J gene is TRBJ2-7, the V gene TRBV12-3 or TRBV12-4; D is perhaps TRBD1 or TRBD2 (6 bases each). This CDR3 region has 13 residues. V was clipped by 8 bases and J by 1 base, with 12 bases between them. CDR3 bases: TGTGCCAGCCGGAGGGGGGCTTCCTACGAGCAGTACTTC. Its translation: CASRRGASYEQYF.